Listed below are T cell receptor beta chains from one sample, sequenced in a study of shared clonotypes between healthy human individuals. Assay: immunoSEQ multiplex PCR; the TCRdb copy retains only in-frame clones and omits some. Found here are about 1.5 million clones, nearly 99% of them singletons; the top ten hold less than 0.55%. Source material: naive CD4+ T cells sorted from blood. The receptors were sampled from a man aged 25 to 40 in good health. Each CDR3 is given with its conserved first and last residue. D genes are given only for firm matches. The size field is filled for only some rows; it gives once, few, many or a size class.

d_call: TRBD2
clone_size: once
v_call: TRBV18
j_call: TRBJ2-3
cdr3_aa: CASSPTFGTSGSPDTQYF
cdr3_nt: TGTGCCAGCTCACCGACCTTCGGGACTAGCGGGTCGCCAGATACGCAGTATTTT

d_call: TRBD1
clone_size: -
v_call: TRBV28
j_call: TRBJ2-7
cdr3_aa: CASSLWTGVEQYF
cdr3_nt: TGTGCCAGCAGTTTATGGACAGGGGTCGAGCAGTACTTC

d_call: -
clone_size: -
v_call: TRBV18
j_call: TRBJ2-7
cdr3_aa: CASSPSVIYEQYF
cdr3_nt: TGTGCCAGCTCACCTAGCGTAATATACGAGCAGTACTTC

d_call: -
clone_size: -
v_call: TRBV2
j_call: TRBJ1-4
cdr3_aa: CASSDWAVYEKLFF
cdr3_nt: TGTGCCAGCAGTGACTGGGCCGTGTATGAAAAACTGTTTTTT

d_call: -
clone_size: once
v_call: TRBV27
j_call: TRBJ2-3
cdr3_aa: CASSLRGYGSDTQYF
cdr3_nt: TGTGCCAGCAGTTTAAGGGGGTATGGATCAGATACGCAGTATTTT

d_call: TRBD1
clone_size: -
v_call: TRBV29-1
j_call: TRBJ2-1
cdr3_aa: CSVSDRLHNEQFF
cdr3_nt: TGCAGCGTTTCGGACAGGTTGCACAATGAGCAGTTCTTC

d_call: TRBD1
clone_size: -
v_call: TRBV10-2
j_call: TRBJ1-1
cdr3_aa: CASRGTGDTEAFF
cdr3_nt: TGCGCCAGCAGGGGGACAGGGGACACTGAAGCTTTCTTT

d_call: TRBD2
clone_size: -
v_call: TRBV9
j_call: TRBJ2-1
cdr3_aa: CASSVASGVGEQFF
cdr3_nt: TGTGCCAGCAGCGTAGCTAGCGGGGTGGGTGAGCAGTTCTTC

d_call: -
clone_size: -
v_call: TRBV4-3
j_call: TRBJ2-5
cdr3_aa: CASSQDVERETQYF
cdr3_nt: TGCGCCAGCAGCCAAGATGTTGAGCGGGAGACCCAGTACTTC

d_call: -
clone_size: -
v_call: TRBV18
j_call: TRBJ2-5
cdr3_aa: CASSPRGAETQYF
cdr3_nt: TGTGCCAGCTCACCGCGAGGGGCAGAGACCCAGTACTTC

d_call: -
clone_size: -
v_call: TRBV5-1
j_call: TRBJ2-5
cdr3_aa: CASSTPGQETQYF
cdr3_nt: TGCGCCAGCAGCACCCCGGGGCAAGAGACCCAGTACTTC

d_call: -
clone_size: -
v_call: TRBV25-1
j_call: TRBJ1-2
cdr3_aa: CASSEYVGGYTF
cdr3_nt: TGTGCCAGCAGTGAATATGTCGGTGGCTACACCTTC

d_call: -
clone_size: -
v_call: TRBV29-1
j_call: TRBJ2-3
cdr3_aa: CSVYGGSGFSTDTQYF
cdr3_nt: TGCAGCGTGTACGGTGGGAGCGGATTTAGCACAGATACGCAGTATTTT

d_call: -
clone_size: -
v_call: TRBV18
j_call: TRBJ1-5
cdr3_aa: CASSPDLSNQPQHF
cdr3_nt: TGTGCCAGCTCACCAGACCTGAGCAATCAGCCCCAGCATTTT

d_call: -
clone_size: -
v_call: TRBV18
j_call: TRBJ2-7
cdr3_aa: CASSPLSRQTGSEQYF
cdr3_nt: TGTGCCAGCTCACCACTAAGTCGCCAGACGGGCTCCGAGCAGTACTTC

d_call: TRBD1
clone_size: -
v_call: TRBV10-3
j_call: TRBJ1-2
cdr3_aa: CAISERGRDYGYTF
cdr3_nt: TGTGCCATCAGTGAAAGGGGGCGCGACTATGGCTACACCTTC